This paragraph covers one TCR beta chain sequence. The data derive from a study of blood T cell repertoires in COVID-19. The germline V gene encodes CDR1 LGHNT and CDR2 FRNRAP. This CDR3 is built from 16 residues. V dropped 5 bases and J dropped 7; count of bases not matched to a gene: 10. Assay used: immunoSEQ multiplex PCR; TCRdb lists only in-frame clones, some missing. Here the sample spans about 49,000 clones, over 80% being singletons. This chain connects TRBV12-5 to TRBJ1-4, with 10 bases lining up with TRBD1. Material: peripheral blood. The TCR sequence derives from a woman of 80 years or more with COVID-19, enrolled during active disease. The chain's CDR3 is CASGGRTGGTFEKLFF. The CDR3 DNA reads TGTGCTAGTGGTGGCCGGACAGGGGGAACCTTTGAAAAACTGTTTTTT.